The clone carrying this TCR beta chain was seen repeatedly, ten times or more. Its antigen remains unidentified. The germline CDR1 and CDR2 sequences are SGHRS and YFSETQ. V shed 4 bases and J shed 8 bases, with 16 bases lying between them. The CDR3 extends over 14 amino acids. Sample-barcoded 5' priming and a J-beta primer mix drove a second PCR of roughly 6 to 12 cycles. Each CDR3 protein gets one entry after TCRdb re-called the 5' RACE reads with MiXCR. The table has about 730,000 distinct CDR3 sequences, 43% seen once. The data are from a study of blood T cells in healthy people across ages. Study-wide points: Per million T cells, the diversity of TCR beta decreased roughly linearly as age advanced. In long-lived donors, naive CD4+ cell counts and diversity exceeded those of aged donors.

Specimen: blood. The origin of this receptor is a woman aged 55-75 years in good health. The gene calls are TRBV5-1 and TRBJ2-4; D is possibly TRBD1 (6 bases). The CDR3 nucleotides read TGCGCCAGCAGCGATAACAGGGAAGGGGACATTCAGTACTTC. Its translation is CASSDNREGDIQYF.